What follows are 30 T cell receptor beta chains derived from one specimen sequenced in a study of technical replicates of blood from four donors. TCRdb's table, derived via immunoSEQ multiplex PCR, lists solely in-frame clones and lacks some. The table shows about 88,000 clones, with approximately 95% occurring only once. Sequenced input: T cells isolated from PBMCs. Receptors were obtained from a human donor in good health.

V and J are TRBV11-3 and TRBJ2-3; 7 nucleotides match TRBD2. Trimming removed 0 bases from V and 6 bases from J; junction bases left unmatched: 3. This CDR3 has 14 amino acids. Per germline, CDR1 SGHNT and CDR2 YENEEA. DNA of the CDR3: TGTGCCAGCAGCTTAGATCGGGGGGTGGATACGCAGTATTTT. Its translation is CASSLDRGVDTQYF.

The genes are TRBV13 and TRBJ2-1; maybe TRBD2 (6 bases). CDR1 PRHDT and CDR2 FYEKMQ come from the germline V gene (reference sequence). V was clipped by 2 bases and J by 7 bases, with 12 bases between them. This CDR3 has 14 residues. In DNA, the CDR3 is TGTGCCAGCAGCTTAAGCCGGGAGATGAATGAGCAGTTCTTC. Residues: CASSLSREMNEQFF.

The genes are TRBV28 and TRBJ2-3; TRBD1 might be the D (5 bases). This CDR3 comprises 16 residues. Per germline, CDR1 MDHEN and CDR2 SYDVKM. Trimming left V 4 bases short and J 4 bases short, with 18 bases between. This CDR3 is CASSYVGRAPPDTQYF. The CDR3 nucleotides are TGTGCCAGCAGTTACGTGGGCAGGGCCCCCCCAGATACGCAGTATTTT.

A note on this clone: Different DNA sequences within this sample yield the same CDR3. The J gene is TRBJ2-7, the V gene TRBV11-2; 11 bases match TRBD2. The CDR3 consists of 14 residues. V shed 3 bases, J shed 3 bases, and the junction held 1 base outside the gene matches. CDR1 and CDR2 (germline): SGHAT, FQNNGV. The DNA of the CDR3 is TGTGCCAGCAGCTTCGGACTAGCGGGCTACGAGCAGTACTTC. Its translation is CASSFGLAGYEQYF.

The V gene is TRBV27, the J gene TRBJ2-7, with TRBD2 matching over 13 bases. This CDR3 is 14 amino acids long. V shed 6 bases and J 3 bases; nucleotides not matched to a gene: 2. Germline loops: CDR1 MNHEY, CDR2 SMNVEV (reference sequence). CDR3 sequence (DNA): TGTGCCAGCAGCGGGACTAGCGGGATCTACGAGCAGTACTTC. Protein: CASSGTSGIYEQYF.

The chain carries TRBV19 and TRBJ1-5, with 7 bases that match TRBD1. The CDR3 totals 13 residues. CDR1 is LNHDA and CDR2 is SQIVND in the germline V gene (reference sequence). After removal of 7 bases from V and 0 bases from J, the junction contained 0 bases not matched to a gene. CDR3 DNA: TGTGCCAGTAACAGGGGTAGCAATCAGCCCCAGCATTTT. Amino acid sequence: CASNRGSNQPQHF.

The chain joins TRBV7-2 to TRBJ2-2, with 8 bases identical to TRBD2. CDR1 and CDR2 (germline): SGHTA, FQGNSA. Losses at the gene ends were 8 bases for V and 6 bases for J; bases not matched to a gene: 17. The CDR3 is 17 residues long. In nucleotides, the CDR3 is TGTGCCAGCCCTACGGGGCGTGAGCGGGAGATCCCCGGGGAGCTGTTTTTT. It specifies CASPTGREREIPGELFF.

The rearrangement uses TRBV6-1 and TRBJ2-3; 12 bases line up with TRBD2. This CDR3 is built from 18 residues. The germline V gene has CDR1 MNHNS and CDR2 SASEGT. Germline trimming cut 1 base from V and 6 bases from J; bases unmatched to any gene: 11. CDR3: CASSEVEQLAGGLDTQYF. Written as DNA, the CDR3 is TGTGCCAGCAGTGAAGTGGAACAACTAGCGGGAGGACTGGATACGCAGTATTTT.

The chain combines TRBV5-6 with TRBJ1-3; 9 bases line up with TRBD1. Germline V gene sequence: CDR1 SGHDT, CDR2 YYEEEE. CDR3 length equals 16 residues. Germline trimming cut 3 bases from V and 0 bases from J; bases unmatched to any gene: 4. In nucleotides, the CDR3 is TGTGCCAGCAGCTACAACAGGGGGCACTCTGGAAACACCATATATTTT. Translation gives CASSYNRGHSGNTIYF.

This chain connects TRBV5-6 to TRBJ2-5, with TRBD1 matching 9 bases. The trim removed 2 bases at V and 5 bases at J, leaving 4 bases unmatched. This CDR3 is 14 amino acids long. Germline V gene sequence: CDR1 SGHDT, CDR2 YYEEEE. The DNA for the CDR3 is TGTGCCAGCAGCTTTAGGACAGGGGTCGAGACCCAGTACTTC. It translates to CASSFRTGVETQYF.

The CDR3, as DNA: TGTGCCAGTATATCGGGAAGTTATAGTGAGCAGTTCTTC. This gives the protein CASISGSYSEQFF. The genes are TRBV19 and TRBJ2-1; the D gene is possibly TRBD2 (5 bases). V lost 7 bases and J lost 9, with 16 bases in between. The CDR3 spans 13 residues. The V gene's germline CDR1 is LNHDA and CDR2 SQIVND (reference sequence).

J is TRBJ2-7 and V is TRBV29-1; TRBD2 agrees at 7 bases. The germline gives CDR1 SQVTM, CDR2 ANQGSEA. Trimming cost V 4 bases and J 5 bases; bases outside gene matches: 14. The CDR3 has 15 amino acids. The DNA for the CDR3 is TGCAGCGTTGTTTTAGTTCCGGGCGGGAGTAACGAGCAGTACTTC. The encoded protein is CSVVLVPGGSNEQYF.

This chain links TRBV27 with TRBJ1-5, with D unresolved. CDR3 size: 13 residues. V was trimmed by 5 bases and J by 7 bases, leaving 12 bases between them. CDR1 is MNHEY, CDR2 SMNVEV, per germline (reference sequence). CDR3 sequence (DNA): TGTGCCAGCAGTCCGCGCTTTCCGCAGCCCCAGCATTTT. Protein sequence: CASSPRFPQPQHF.

This chain connects TRBV7-7 to TRBJ2-3, with 14 bases identical to TRBD2. The germline CDR1 and CDR2 sequences are SSHAT and FNYEAQ (reference sequence). This CDR3 region has 17 residues. After removal of 4 bases from V and 2 bases from J, the junction contained 5 bases not matched to a gene. CDR3 in amino acids: CASSSGLAGGFTDTQYF. The CDR3 DNA reads as TGTGCCAGCAGCTCAGGACTAGCGGGGGGTTTCACAGATACGCAGTATTTT.

This chain uses TRBV4-1 with TRBJ2-7; maybe TRBD1 (6 bases). Germline V CDR1 and CDR2: MGHRA, YSYEKL. The CDR3 is 14 amino acids. V was pared by 4 bases and J by 3 bases, with 13 bases between. The DNA of the CDR3 is TGCGCCAGCAGCCTGACACAGGGAGTCTACGAGCAGTACTTC. Protein product: CASSLTQGVYEQYF.

The chain has TRBV4-2 and TRBJ2-1; possible D gene TRBD1, 6 bases. The CDR3 spans 16 residues. In germline, CDR1 is LGHNA, CDR2 YNFKEQ. The ends were cut back, 4 bases at V and 9 bases at J, with 22 bases in the middle. The CDR3 DNA reads as TGTGCCAGCAGCCGAACAGGGACACCTCCTTTCTTTGAGCAGTTCTTC. Amino acid sequence: CASSRTGTPPFFEQFF.

In this sample, this clone turned up once. The chain has TRBV30 and TRBJ1-3; the match to TRBD1 covers 8 bases. The CDR3 is made up of 15 amino acids. J gave up 4 bases and V 3 bases, and 8 bases lay outside the gene matches. The germline V gene encodes CDR1 GTSNPN and CDR2 SVGIG (reference sequence). The CDR3 coding sequence is TGTGCCTGGAGGCCCGGGACAGGTATCGGAAACACCATATATTTT. Amino acid sequence: CAWRPGTGIGNTIYF.

V is TRBV5-1 and J is TRBJ1-2; D unclear. Trimming took off 3 bases at V and 2 bases at J, with 8 bases between the two ends. Per the germline V gene, CDR1 is SGHRS and CDR2 is YFSETQ. The length of the CDR3 is 13 residues. The CDR3 DNA reads as TGCGCCAGCAGCTCAAAGGAGAACTATGGCTACACCTTC. This encodes CASSSKENYGYTF. The entire variable domain, with the rest obtained from reference TRBV5-1 and TRBJ1-2, is as follows: KAGVTQTPRYLIKTRGQQVTLSCSPISGHRSVSWYQQTPGQGLQFLFEYFSETQRNKGNFPGRFSGRQFSNSRSEMNVSTLELGDSALYLCASSSKENYGYTFGSGTRLTVV.

The rearrangement uses TRBV5-4 and TRBJ2-7; D may be TRBD2 (7 bases). CDR1 is SGHNT, CDR2 YYREEE, per germline (reference sequence). This CDR3 has 12 residues. The V end was cut by 3 bases, the J end by 6 bases, with 10 bases between. The CDR3 DNA reads TGTGCCAGCAGCTGGGGGGGCCTCGAGCAGTACTTC. It codes for CASSWGGLEQYF.

This clone has only one observation. The chain combines TRBV13 with TRBJ2-7, with a possible D match to TRBD1 (5 bases). CDR3 size: 16 residues. Trimming stripped 4 bases from V and 1 base from J, with 17 bases between. Germline assignment: CDR1 PRHDT and CDR2 FYEKMQ (reference sequence). The CDR3 DNA sequence: TGTGCCAGCAGCTCGCCTACAGGTACCCATTCCTACGAGCAGTACTTC. It is translated as CASSSPTGTHSYEQYF.

This chain uses TRBV18 with TRBJ1-1, with TRBD1 as a possible D gene (6 bases). Germline V gene lookup returns CDR1 KGHSH and CDR2 LQKENI. Between the trimmed V and J ends, which lost 0 bases and 4 bases, there was a span of 9 bases. The CDR3 has 14 residues. CDR3 nucleotides: TGTGCCAGCTCACCACCGGGGGGGGCCACTGAAGCTTTCTTT. It yields the protein CASSPPGGATEAFF.

The rearrangement joins TRBV5-1 to TRBJ2-3, with D possibly being TRBD2 (6 bases). V was trimmed by 2 bases and J by 3 bases, leaving 13 bases between them. CDR3 length: 15 amino acids. The V gene's germline CDR1 is SGHRS and CDR2 YFSETQ. The CDR3 loop reads CASSFQGGLTDTQYF. CDR3 nucleotide sequence: TGCGCCAGCAGCTTCCAGGGAGGCCTAACAGATACGCAGTATTTT.

The chain joins TRBV7-8 to TRBJ2-7; TRBD2 is a possible D gene (7 bases). The V gene lost 5 bases and the J gene lost 3 bases, with 23 bases spanning the gap. CDR1 and CDR2 (germline): SGHVS, FQNEAQ. The CDR3 contains 17 residues. The CDR3, as DNA: TGTGCCAGCAGCCCCCTCAGTGTCGGGGGGCAAGTCTACGAGCAGTACTTC. Protein: CASSPLSVGGQVYEQYF.

The V call is TRBV11-1, the J call TRBJ2-1; TRBD2 matches at 7 bases. Germline V gives CDR1 SGHAT, CDR2 FQDESV (reference sequence). There are 13 residues in the CDR3. V lost 6 bases and J lost 8; bases outside the gene matches: 7. The chain's CDR3 is CASSLREFYEQFF. CDR3 bases: TGTGCCAGCAGTTTGCGGGAGTTCTATGAGCAGTTCTTC.

This rearrangement joins TRBV7-2 to TRBJ1-3; D ambiguous. The CDR3 has 14 residues. V was trimmed by 4 bases and J by 0 bases, leaving 7 bases between them. The germline V gene encodes CDR1 SGHTA and CDR2 FQGNSA. CDR3 DNA: TGTGCCAGCAGCTCACAGAGCTCTGGAAACACCATATATTTT. This translates into CASSSQSSGNTIYF. The whole variable domain, remainder taken from reference TRBV7-2 and TRBJ1-3, is GAGVSQSPSNKVTEKGKDVELRCDPISGHTALYWYRQSLGQGLEFLIYFQGNSAPDKSGLPSDRFSAERTGGSVSTLTIQRTQQEDSAVYLCASSSQSSGNTIYFGEGSWLTVV.

This chain joins TRBV18 and TRBJ1-3; the match to TRBD1 covers 9 bases. V shed 4 bases and J 4 bases; nucleotides not matched to a gene: 14. Germline values: CDR1 KGHSH, CDR2 LQKENI. The CDR3 has 18 residues. The CDR3 sequence is CASSQVTAYRGPGNTIYF. DNA of the CDR3: TGTGCCAGCTCACAAGTAACAGCATACAGGGGGCCAGGAAACACCATATATTTT.

The chain uses TRBV27 and TRBJ2-1; tentatively, D is TRBD2 (6 bases). This CDR3 contains 14 residues. V was trimmed by 2 bases and J by 8 bases, leaving 13 bases between them. In germline, CDR1 is MNHEY, CDR2 SMNVEV (reference sequence). In nucleotides, the CDR3 is TGTGCCAGCAGTTTAACGGGAGTCATTTATGAGCAGTTCTTC. Translation gives CASSLTGVIYEQFF.

The genes are TRBV30 and TRBJ1-2; 9 nucleotides match TRBD1. Germline trimming cut 8 bases from V and 3 bases from J; bases unmatched to any gene: 10. Germline CDR1 reads GTSNPN; CDR2 reads SVGIG (reference sequence). This CDR3 spans 14 amino acids. The CDR3 bases are TGTGCCCGGACCGGACAGGGGAACCACTATGGCTACACCTTC. Protein sequence: CARTGQGNHYGYTF.

This sequence joins TRBV4-2 and TRBJ2-7; 7 bases agree with TRBD2. Germline V gives CDR1 LGHNA, CDR2 YNFKEQ. The length of the CDR3 is 15 residues. After removal of 0 bases from V and 2 bases from J, the junction contained 4 bases not matched to a gene. CDR3 DNA: TGTGCCAGCAGCCAAGATGGTGCGGGAGCCTACGAGCAGTACTTC. Translated, it gives CASSQDGAGAYEQYF.

The rearrangement joins TRBV4-3 to TRBJ2-3, with TRBD2 matching 10 bases. CDR1 is LGHNA and CDR2 is YSLEER in the germline V gene. The CDR3 consists of 16 residues. J lost 3 bases, V lost 2 bases, and 5 bases had no gene match. CDR3 nucleotide sequence: TGCGCCAGCAGCCAAAGGCTAGCGGGGGCGACAGATACGCAGTATTTT. Its protein product is CASSQRLAGATDTQYF.